This TCR beta chain was captured in a study of monozygotic twins with cystic fibrosis. The CDR3 spans 16 residues. CDR1 and CDR2 (germline): MRHNA, SNTAGT. V lost 0 bases and J lost 5; bases outside the gene matches: 7. Findings and limits, study-wide: No link emerged between shared CDR3 counts and age, concordance or severity. Nucleotide-identical clonotype sharing was significantly higher within monozygotic CF twin pairs than between unrelated CF individuals.

The repertoire was sequenced with immunoSEQ multiplex PCR; TCRdb's copy has only in-frame clones and lacks some. The sample includes approximately 7,700 clones, nearly 95% of them seen just once. About this clone itself: Antigen specificity is unknown.

The chain has TRBV6-4 and TRBJ2-3; 8 bases map to TRBD2. The material sequenced was blood. The receptor comes from a boy aged 2 to 10 with cystic fibrosis. The CDR3 DNA follows: TGTGCCAGCAGTGACTCCAGCGGGGGCGGGAGAGATACGCAGTATTTT. It is translated as CASSDSSGGGRDTQYF.